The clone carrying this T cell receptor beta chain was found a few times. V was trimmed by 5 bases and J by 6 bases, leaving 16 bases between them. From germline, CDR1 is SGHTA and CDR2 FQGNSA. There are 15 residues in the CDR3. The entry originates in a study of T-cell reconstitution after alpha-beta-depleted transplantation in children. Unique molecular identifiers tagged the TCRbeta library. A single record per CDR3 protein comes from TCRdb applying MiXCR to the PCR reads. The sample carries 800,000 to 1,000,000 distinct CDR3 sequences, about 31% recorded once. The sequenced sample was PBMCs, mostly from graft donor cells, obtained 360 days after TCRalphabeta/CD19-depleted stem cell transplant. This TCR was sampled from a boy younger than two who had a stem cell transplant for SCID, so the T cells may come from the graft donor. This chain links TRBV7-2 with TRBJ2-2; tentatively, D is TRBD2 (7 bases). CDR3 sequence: CASSPKGGPSGELFF. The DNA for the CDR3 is TGTGCCAGCAGCCCTAAGGGGGGGCCCTCCGGGGAGCTGTTTTTT.